The sequence of this T cell receptor beta chain was determined in a study of CD8+CD57+ T cells in acquired aplastic anemia. Whoever was chosen for sequencing had shown CD8+CD57+ cell expansion by flow cytometry. CDR3 length: 14 amino acids. Germline V CDR1 and CDR2: SEHNR, FQNEAQ (reference sequence). V lost 3 bases and J 3 bases, leaving 11 bases between the germline ends. This clonotype has just one count. Genomic DNA templated the TCR beta VDJ and CDR3 profiling. TCRdb reprocessed the reads via MiXCR and lists one record per CDR3 protein. The data contain a few hundred thousand distinct CDR3 sequences, approximately 60% of them seen just once; the ten biggest clones take up around 1.3%.

The chain employs TRBV7-9 and TRBJ1-1; D is unresolved. The sequence was obtained from a human donor with aplastic anemia. The sequencing sample was made of sorted CD4+, CD8+, or CD8+CD57+ T cells (not recorded which) from PBMCs. CDR3 in amino acids: CASSLGGPDTEAFF. DNA for the CDR3: TGTGCCAGCAGCTTGGGAGGCCCGGACACTGAAGCTTTCTTT.